This is a list of T cell receptor beta chains from one sample in a study of T cell repertoires in cytomegalovirus infection. From the reads, TCRdb called clonotypes with MiXCR, one entry per CDR3 protein. The sample holds 450,000 to 550,000 distinct CDR3 sequences, 40% to 50% seen once. No antigen has been identified for these receptors. Sequenced here: cultured PBMCs, sampled from culture after CMV antigen stimulation. These receptors came from a human donor in good health (CMV status not recorded). Some clones in this sample may be carry-over from other donors' samples. Each CDR3 is given with its conserved first and last residue. A D gene is named only where the DNA matches it firmly. Clone sizes are given selectively: once, few, many, or a class where the clone is expanded.

d_gene: TRBD1; j_gene: TRBJ2-2; v_gene: TRBV7-8; abundance: .; CDR3aa: CASSPFNRGLTGELFF; CDR3nt: TGTGCCAGCAGCCCTTTCAACAGGGGGCTCACCGGGGAGCTGTTTTTT
d_gene: .; j_gene: TRBJ1-4; v_gene: TRBV10-3; abundance: few; CDR3aa: CAISDTPNEKLFF; CDR3nt: TGTGCCATCAGTGATACGCCTAATGAAAAACTGTTTTTT
d_gene: TRBD2; j_gene: TRBJ2-3; v_gene: TRBV20-1; abundance: .; CDR3aa: CSATRLAVGTDTQYF; CDR3nt: TGCAGTGCTACCCGACTAGCGGTGGGGACAGATACGCAGTATTTT
d_gene: .; j_gene: TRBJ1-3; v_gene: TRBV7-2; abundance: few; CDR3aa: CASSNGNSGNTIYF; CDR3nt: TGTGCCAGCAGTAACGGGAACTCTGGAAACACCATATATTTT
d_gene: .; j_gene: TRBJ2-2; v_gene: TRBV6-1; abundance: .; CDR3aa: CASSYGLVANTGELFF; CDR3nt: TGTGCCAGCAGTTACGGACTCGTCGCGAACACCGGGGAGCTGTTTTTT
d_gene: .; j_gene: TRBJ1-3; v_gene: TRBV5-6; abundance: .; CDR3aa: CASSFGDPLIGNTIYF; CDR3nt: TGTGCCAGCAGCTTTGGAGATCCGCTTATTGGAAACACCATATATTTT
d_gene: .; j_gene: TRBJ1-2; v_gene: TRBV20-1; abundance: .; CDR3aa: CSARDLSGVYGYTF; CDR3nt: TGCAGTGCTAGAGATCTGTCTGGAGTCTATGGCTACACCTTC
d_gene: TRBD1; j_gene: TRBJ1-2; v_gene: TRBV7-2; abundance: many; CDR3aa: CASSPNRGHGYGYTF; CDR3nt: TGTGCCAGCAGCCCCAACAGGGGGCATGGGTATGGCTACACCTTC
d_gene: .; j_gene: TRBJ1-5; v_gene: TRBV12-3/TRBV12-4; abundance: .; CDR3aa: CASSLGAIGISNQPQHF; CDR3nt: TGTGCCAGCAGTTTAGGTGCTATTGGCATTAGCAATCAGCCCCAGCATTTT
d_gene: TRBD2; j_gene: TRBJ2-5; v_gene: TRBV7-8; abundance: .; CDR3aa: CASSPRRLAGEETQYF; CDR3nt: TGTGCCAGCAGCCCACGTCGACTAGCGGGGGAAGAGACCCAGTACTTC
d_gene: .; j_gene: TRBJ1-1; v_gene: TRBV12-5; abundance: .; CDR3aa: CASGPGGIEAFF; CDR3nt: TGTGCTAGTGGTCCGGGAGGAATTGAAGCTTTCTTT
d_gene: .; j_gene: TRBJ2-1; v_gene: TRBV5-1; abundance: .; CDR3aa: CASSYPGPYPNEQFF; CDR3nt: TGCGCCAGCAGCTATCCGGGACCTTACCCCAATGAGCAGTTCTTC
d_gene: TRBD1; j_gene: TRBJ1-5; v_gene: TRBV6-6; abundance: many; CDR3aa: CASSWAQGDQPQHF; CDR3nt: TGTGCCAGCAGTTGGGCACAGGGGGATCAGCCCCAGCATTTT
d_gene: TRBD1; j_gene: TRBJ2-3; v_gene: TRBV7-9; abundance: .; CDR3aa: CASSPRGTGDLGQYF; CDR3nt: TGTGCCAGCAGCCCGAGAGGGACAGGGGACCTTGGGCAGTATTTT
d_gene: .; j_gene: TRBJ2-2; v_gene: TRBV4-1; abundance: .; CDR3aa: CASSQDRGTGELFF; CDR3nt: TGCGCCAGCAGCCAAGACCGTGGAACCGGGGAGCTGTTTTTT
d_gene: TRBD1; j_gene: TRBJ2-3; v_gene: TRBV5-1; abundance: .; CDR3aa: CASSGTGSFTDTQYF; CDR3nt: TGCGCCAGCAGCGGGACAGGGAGCTTCACAGATACGCAGTATTTT
d_gene: TRBD1; j_gene: TRBJ1-2; v_gene: TRBV5-6; abundance: .; CDR3aa: CASSKDRGWSDYTF; CDR3nt: TGTGCCAGCAGCAAAGACAGGGGCTGGAGTGACTACACCTTC
d_gene: .; j_gene: TRBJ1-5; v_gene: TRBV7-2; abundance: .; CDR3aa: CASSLRGGGGQPQHF; CDR3nt: TGTGCCAGCAGCCTCCGAGGGGGAGGGGGACAGCCCCAGCATTTT
d_gene: .; j_gene: TRBJ2-2; v_gene: TRBV24-1; abundance: few; CDR3aa: CATAPRGTGELFF; CDR3nt: TGTGCCACGGCCCCACGAGGTACCGGGGAGCTGTTTTTT
d_gene: .; j_gene: TRBJ1-5; v_gene: TRBV4-1; abundance: .; CDR3aa: CASSQGQGTQPQHF; CDR3nt: TGCGCCAGCAGCCAAGGGCAGGGCACCCAGCCCCAGCATTTT
d_gene: .; j_gene: TRBJ1-6; v_gene: TRBV7-9; abundance: .; CDR3aa: CATTPRDDSPLHF; CDR3nt: TGTGCCACAACCCCGAGGGATGATTCACCCCTCCACTTT
d_gene: .; j_gene: TRBJ2-3; v_gene: TRBV27; abundance: few; CDR3aa: CASSPYRGGMKGDTQYF; CDR3nt: TGTGCCAGCAGTCCCTATAGAGGGGGAATGAAAGGAGATACGCAGTATTTT
d_gene: .; j_gene: TRBJ1-6; v_gene: TRBV12-5; abundance: .; CDR3aa: CASGPPPGYNSPLHF; CDR3nt: TGTGCTAGTGGTCCCCCCCCGGGATATAATTCACCCCTCCACTTT
d_gene: TRBD1; j_gene: TRBJ2-5; v_gene: TRBV12-3/TRBV12-4; abundance: .; CDR3aa: CASSFSWSGTEETQYF; CDR3nt: TGTGCCAGCAGTTTCTCTTGGTCGGGGACAGAAGAGACCCAGTACTTC
d_gene: .; j_gene: TRBJ2-5; v_gene: TRBV19; abundance: .; CDR3aa: CASSIGWQETQYF; CDR3nt: TGTGCCAGTAGTATAGGGTGGCAAGAGACCCAGTACTTC
d_gene: .; j_gene: TRBJ1-2; v_gene: TRBV7-4; abundance: .; CDR3aa: CASSLSGRGNGYTF; CDR3nt: TGTGCCAGCAGCTTATCAGGTCGGGGAAATGGCTACACCTTC
d_gene: TRBD1; j_gene: TRBJ1-1; v_gene: TRBV7-8; abundance: .; CDR3aa: CASRATVRDSMNTEAFF; CDR3nt: TGTGCCAGCAGGGCAACCGTCCGGGACAGCATGAACACTGAAGCTTTCTTT
d_gene: .; j_gene: TRBJ2-7; v_gene: TRBV28; abundance: .; CDR3aa: CAISSLEAYEQYF; CDR3nt: TGTGCCATCAGCAGTCTAGAAGCCTACGAGCAGTACTTC
d_gene: .; j_gene: TRBJ2-3; v_gene: TRBV7-8; abundance: .; CDR3aa: CASRNRAYTDTQYF; CDR3nt: TGTGCCAGCAGGAACAGGGCGTATACAGATACGCAGTATTTT
d_gene: TRBD2; j_gene: TRBJ2-7; v_gene: TRBV6-2/TRBV6-3; abundance: .; CDR3aa: CASSYEGLAGRNSYEQYF; CDR3nt: TGTGCCAGCAGTTACGAGGGACTAGCGGGGCGAAACTCCTACGAGCAGTACTTC
d_gene: TRBD2; j_gene: TRBJ2-7; v_gene: TRBV7-2; abundance: few; CDR3aa: CASSHRLAGPVGYEQYF; CDR3nt: TGTGCCAGCAGCCACCGACTAGCGGGCCCGGTGGGTTACGAGCAGTACTTC
d_gene: .; j_gene: TRBJ2-7; v_gene: TRBV19; abundance: .; CDR3aa: CASSGGYQGYEQYF; CDR3nt: TGTGCCAGTAGTGGCGGGTACCAAGGGTACGAGCAGTACTTC
d_gene: .; j_gene: TRBJ1-5; v_gene: TRBV7-2; abundance: few; CDR3aa: CASSLATGTNQPQHF; CDR3nt: TGTGCCAGCAGCCTCGCTACAGGGACGAATCAGCCCCAGCATTTT
d_gene: TRBD1; j_gene: TRBJ1-3; v_gene: TRBV7-2; abundance: .; CDR3aa: CASSSWTGDTIYF; CDR3nt: TGTGCCAGCAGCTCCTGGACAGGGGACACCATATATTTT
d_gene: TRBD1; j_gene: TRBJ1-2; v_gene: TRBV7-6; abundance: .; CDR3aa: CASSLERDRAGGYTF; CDR3nt: TGTGCCAGCAGCTTAGAGAGGGACAGGGCTGGCGGCTACACCTTC
d_gene: .; j_gene: TRBJ1-2; v_gene: TRBV7-9; abundance: few; CDR3aa: CASTGSFGDYGYTF; CDR3nt: TGTGCCAGCACGGGGTCTTTTGGGGACTATGGCTACACCTTC
d_gene: TRBD2; j_gene: TRBJ2-5; v_gene: TRBV7-2; abundance: .; CDR3aa: CASSSSGTSGGALEETQYF; CDR3nt: TGTGCCAGCAGCTCTAGTGGGACTAGCGGGGGGGCTCTGGAAGAGACCCAGTACTTC
d_gene: .; j_gene: TRBJ2-7; v_gene: TRBV18; abundance: .; CDR3aa: CASSSQVEGYEQYF; CDR3nt: TGTGCCAGCTCATCCCAGGTGGAGGGCTACGAGCAGTACTTC
d_gene: .; j_gene: TRBJ1-1; v_gene: TRBV6-6; abundance: .; CDR3aa: CASTLQVGGRNTEAFF; CDR3nt: TGTGCCAGCACACTACAAGTTGGGGGTCGGAACACTGAAGCTTTCTTT
d_gene: .; j_gene: TRBJ1-4; v_gene: TRBV10-3; abundance: .; CDR3aa: CAISEQATNEKLFF; CDR3nt: TGTGCCATCAGTGAACAGGCAACTAATGAAAAACTGTTTTTT
d_gene: .; j_gene: TRBJ1-2; v_gene: TRBV5-4; abundance: .; CDR3aa: CASSFSGRTYGYTF; CDR3nt: TGTGCCAGCAGCTTCTCAGGTCGGACCTATGGCTACACCTTC